These 8 T cell receptor beta chains came from one sample sequenced in a study of T-cell memory formation after mild COVID-19. TCRdb called the 5' RACE reads again in MiXCR, with one record for every CDR3 protein. This repertoire shows 350,000 to 550,000 distinct CDR3 sequences, approximately 18% found once; its top ten account for around a fifth. The sequenced sample consisted of PBMCs or a T cell subset sorted from them (not recorded which). The receptors derive from a man younger than 30 who had mild COVID-19 (a few samples of this study predate the infection). Cell type and time point are not known.

This clonotype was observed a handful of times. The rearrangement uses TRBV24-1 and TRBJ2-1, with 10 bases fitting TRBD2. The CDR3 spans 14 residues. Germline loops: CDR1 KGHDR, CDR2 SFDVKD. The V and J ends lost 4 bases and 8 bases, in that order; junction bases with no gene match: 4. In nucleotides, the CDR3 is TGTGCCACCAGTGACCAGAGCGGGGGGGATGAGCAGTTCTTC. This encodes CATSDQSGGDEQFF.

The V gene is TRBV12-3 or TRBV12-4, the J gene TRBJ1-1; D call uncertain. The CDR3 has 14 amino acids. Deletions cut 5 bases from V and 4 bases from J, with 14 bases between. The DNA of the CDR3 is TGTGCCAGCAGTCCCGGGCTTACCGGCACTGAAGCTTTCTTT. It encodes CASSPGLTGTEAFF.

There are a few counts of this clonotype. The rearrangement links TRBV5-1 to TRBJ1-6, with D possibly being TRBD1 (6 bases). The CDR3 consists of 14 residues. Deletions cut 6 bases from V and 6 bases from J, with 13 bases between. Germline V CDR1 and CDR2: SGHRS, YFSETQ. This CDR3 is CASNNPGANSPLHF. Written as DNA, the CDR3 is TGCGCCAGCAACAACCCAGGGGCTAATTCACCCCTCCACTTT.

The gene calls are TRBV10-2 and TRBJ2-7; 7 bases fit TRBD2. The CDR3 runs 14 residues. Germline CDR1 is WSHSY and CDR2 is SAAADI. Trimming cost V 8 bases and J 6 bases; bases outside gene matches: 13. The CDR3 region is CASSSSGPPGEQYV. The CDR3 bases are TGCGCCAGCTCCTCTAGCGGACCTCCCGGCGAGCAGTACGTC.

This clonotype was seen a few times. The gene calls are TRBV6-5 and TRBJ2-7; D possibly uses TRBD1 or TRBD2 (5 bases each). The length of the CDR3 is 14 residues. Trimming took off 7 bases at V and 2 bases at J, with 15 bases between the two ends. Looked up from germline, CDR1 is MNHEY and CDR2 is SVGAGI. The CDR3 is CASKDSGSTYEQYF. Here the CDR3 DNA reads TGTGCCAGCAAGGACTCAGGGTCAACCTACGAGCAGTACTTC.

This chain links TRBV7-2 with TRBJ2-7, with 7 bases lining up with TRBD1. Germline lookup yields CDR1 SGHTA and CDR2 FQGNSA. V shed 4 bases, J shed 2 bases, and the junction held 5 bases outside the gene matches. The CDR3 runs to 14 residues. The CDR3 DNA sequence: TGTGCCAGCAGCTCCCGCGACAGGGCCTACGAGCAGTACTTC. As protein: CASSSRDRAYEQYF.

The rearrangement links TRBV20-1 to TRBJ2-7, with a possible D match to TRBD1 (5 bases). There are 12 residues in the CDR3. Germline V lookup: CDR1 DFQATT, CDR2 SNEGSKA (reference sequence). V was cut by 5 bases and J by 6 bases, with 14 bases left in between. The CDR3 protein is CSASMDTLEQYF. The CDR3 region has the DNA TGCAGTGCTTCCATGGACACCCTCGAGCAGTACTTC.

This clonotype was observed a few times. V gene TRBV20-1 combines with J gene TRBJ2-5, with 10 bases identical to TRBD1. The germline CDR1 and CDR2 sequences are DFQATT and SNEGSKA (reference sequence). V lost 6 bases to trimming and J lost 5 bases; unmatched junction nucleotides: 3. This CDR3 has 12 residues. The CDR3: CSAGQGDETQYF. CDR3 coding DNA: TGCAGTGCAGGACAGGGGGACGAGACCCAGTACTTC.